This passage covers 31 T cell receptor beta chains from one sample sequenced in a study of response to subunit inactivated influenza vaccine. TCRdb passed the RT-PCR reads through MiXCR, listing each CDR3 protein once. The sample records about 650,000 distinct CDR3 sequences, 12% to 15% being singletons. This specimen consisted of PBMCs from blood, obtained 14 days before vaccination. The receptors originated from a man in his fifties who received an inactivated influenza vaccine.

The rearrangement links TRBV5-1 to TRBJ2-5, with 7 bases that match TRBD1. Germline V lookup: CDR1 SGHRS, CDR2 YFSETQ. The CDR3 covers 15 residues. The J segment lost 1 base and the V segment lost 0 bases, leaving 3 bases of the junction unmatched. Here the CDR3 reads CASSLAGQAQETQYF. The DNA of the CDR3 is TGCGCCAGCAGCTTGGCCGGACAGGCCCAAGAGACCCAGTACTTC.

This clonotype has at least ten counts. This rearrangement joins TRBV6-1 to TRBJ2-2; D gene uncertain. The germline V and J ends were trimmed by 4 bases and 9 bases, with 15 bases remaining between them. The CDR3 runs 14 residues. Per the germline V gene, CDR1 is MNHNS and CDR2 is SASEGT. CDR3 loop: CASSGASGARELFF. The CDR3 coding sequence is TGTGCCAGCAGTGGGGCCTCGGGCGCAAGGGAGCTGTTTTTT.

V and J are TRBV9 and TRBJ2-1; perhaps D is TRBD1 or TRBD2 (5 bases each). Germline assignment: CDR1 SGDLS and CDR2 YYNGEE. V lost 3 bases and J lost 8, with 12 bases in between. The CDR3 has 13 residues. The CDR3 DNA sequence: TGTGCCAGCAGCGAGTCACAGGAGGATGAGCAGTTCTTC. This translates into CASSESQEDEQFF.

V gene TRBV7-8 combines with J gene TRBJ2-5, with D tentatively TRBD2 (5 bases). The germline V and J ends were trimmed by 5 bases and 1 base, with 14 bases remaining between them. Looked up from germline, CDR1 is SGHVS and CDR2 is FQNEAQ. There are 15 residues in the CDR3. The CDR3, as DNA: TGTGCCAGCAGCCCCAAGCGAGCGGTCCAAGAGACCCAGTACTTC. As protein: CASSPKRAVQETQYF.

This clonotype was detected once. The chain employs TRBV12-3 or TRBV12-4 and TRBJ2-1; D might be TRBD1 (5 bases). V was trimmed by 11 bases and J by 7 bases, leaving 27 bases between them. This CDR3 has 16 amino acids. The CDR3 region has the DNA TGTGCCTCACGACAGATGGGGCAGGCCTCTGGTAATGAGCAGTTCTTC. This codes for CASRQMGQASGNEQFF.

The chain uses TRBV6-5 and TRBJ2-3, with 9 nucleotides matching TRBD1. Per the germline V gene, CDR1 is MNHEY and CDR2 is SVGAGI. CDR3 length equals 15 residues. The junction had 5 bases not matched to a gene; V was cut back by 6 bases and J by 1 base. The CDR3 sequence: CASRYRGLRTDTQYF. CDR3 bases: TGTGCCAGCAGATACAGGGGGCTGCGCACAGATACGCAGTATTTT.

This sequence joins TRBV20-1 and TRBJ2-7; D is tentatively TRBD1 or TRBD2 (6 bases each). Germline assignment: CDR1 DFQATT and CDR2 SNEGSKA (reference sequence). Trimming pared 5 bases from V and 3 bases from J, leaving 23 bases between. This CDR3 spans 16 amino acids. The CDR3, as DNA: TGCAGTGCTTGGGCTCGGGGGCGCCCCCTAATCTACGAGCAGTACTTC. Residues: CSAWARGRPLIYEQYF.

The J gene is TRBJ2-1, the V gene TRBV30, with D possibly TRBD2 on 6 matching bases. The CDR3 has 13 residues. In germline, CDR1 is GTSNPN, CDR2 SVGIG (reference sequence). The V end lost 1 base, the J end lost 7 bases, and 11 bases lay between the germline ends. Here the CDR3 DNA reads TGTGCCTGGAGTGGGGGGGAGTTAAATGAGCAGTTCTTC. Translating gives CAWSGGELNEQFF. Full variable domain (remainder filled in from reference TRBV30 and TRBJ2-1): SQTIHQWPATLVQPVGSPLSLECTVEGTSNPNLYWYRQAAGRGLQLLFYSVGIGQISSEVPQNLSASRPQDRQFILSSKKLLLSDSGFYLCAWSGGELNEQFFGPGTRLTVL.

This clonotype was seen at least ten times. This sequence joins TRBV28 and TRBJ2-7; 7 nucleotides match TRBD1. The V and J ends lost 6 bases and 0 bases, in that order; junction bases with no gene match: 5. CDR3 length: 14 amino acids. Germline assignment: CDR1 MDHEN and CDR2 SYDVKM. The CDR3, as DNA: TGTGCCAGCAGCCCCGACAGGGTCTCCTACGAGCAGTACTTC. This gives the protein CASSPDRVSYEQYF.

In this sample, this clonotype turned up a few times. The V and J genes are TRBV6-2 or TRBV6-3 and TRBJ2-2, with TRBD2 identical over 9 bases. The CDR3 covers 17 residues. The V gene end was trimmed by 7 bases and the J gene end by 9 bases; junction bases not matched to a gene: 18. Germline CDR1 is MNHEY and CDR2 is SVGEGT. For the CDR3, the DNA is TGTGCCAGCACCCTGGCGACTAGCGGTACCGAACACCGGGAGCTGTTTTTT. This encodes CASTLATSGTEHRELFF.

The CDR3 DNA reads TGTGCCAGCAGTGCACCTGGGGGCGTTGAGCAGTTCTTC. The encoded protein is CASSAPGGVEQFF. The chain employs TRBV25-1 and TRBJ2-1, with D maybe TRBD1 (6 bases). This CDR3 region has 13 residues. With 4 bases removed from V and 9 bases from J, the gap between germline ends came to 13 bases. The V gene's germline CDR1 is MGHDK and CDR2 SYGVNS.

This clonotype has more than one count but fewer than ten. The chain couples TRBV28 to TRBJ2-7; a weak D match, TRBD1 (6 bases). Looked up from germline, CDR1 is MDHEN and CDR2 is SYDVKM. V lost 8 bases and J lost 6, with 17 bases in between. CDR3 length equals 13 residues. The CDR3 region has the DNA TGTGCCAGCGTTCTAGGGGGTGGAGGCGAGCAGTACTTC. This translates into CASVLGGGGEQYF.

This rearrangement joins TRBV19 to TRBJ2-7; D possibly corresponds to TRBD1 (5 bases). This CDR3 has 13 residues. Germline loops: CDR1 LNHDA, CDR2 SQIVND (reference sequence). The ends were cut back, 5 bases at V and 10 bases at J, with 18 bases in the middle. CDR3 residues: CASSSPQTASQYF. CDR3 DNA: TGTGCCAGTAGTTCCCCCCAGACAGCGAGTCAGTACTTC.

This clonotype was found a few times. The J gene is TRBJ2-2, the V gene TRBV4-2; D call uncertain. Germline CDR1 reads LGHNA; CDR2 reads YNFKEQ. There are 14 residues in the CDR3. V gave up 0 bases and J gave up 2 bases, with 4 bases separating them. CDR3 nucleotides: TGTGCCAGCAGCCAAGATGTCAACACCGGGGAGCTGTTTTTT. Translation: CASSQDVNTGELFF.

The CDR3 here is CSVPGNEQFF. The CDR3 nucleotides are TGCAGCGTCCCGGGGAATGAGCAGTTCTTC. The chain joins TRBV29-1 to TRBJ2-1; a weak D match, TRBD2 (5 bases). Germline V lookup: CDR1 SQVTM, CDR2 ANQGSEA. The CDR3 contains 10 residues. V was cut by 6 bases and J by 7 bases, with 7 bases left in between.

The CDR3 DNA sequence: TGCAGCGTTGCATACAGGGGGGATGAAAAACTGTTTTTT. Translated: CSVAYRGDEKLFF. The chain employs TRBV29-1 and TRBJ1-4; 8 bases map to TRBD1. Trimming at V came to 4 bases and at J to 6 bases, leaving 4 bases not matched to a gene. There are 13 residues in the CDR3. The germline CDR1 and CDR2 sequences are SQVTM and ANQGSEA.

This rearrangement joins TRBV5-1 to TRBJ2-5; perhaps TRBD1 as D (5 bases). CDR3 length: 16 residues. CDR1 is SGHRS, CDR2 YFSETQ, per germline. Trimming took 4 bases from V and 2 from J, leaving 18 bases between them. In nucleotides, the CDR3 is TGCGCCAGCAGCCTCGGTCGACAGCCGAGACAAGAGACCCAGTACTTC. It codes for CASSLGRQPRQETQYF. Supplemented by reference TRBV5-1 and TRBJ2-5, the full variable domain reads KAGVTQTPRYLIKTRGQQVTLSCSPISGHRSVSWYQQTPGQGLQFLFEYFSETQRNKGNFPGRFSGRQFSNSRSEMNVSTLELGDSALYLCASSLGRQPRQETQYFGPGTRLLVL.

This clonotype was observed a few times. The J gene is TRBJ2-3, the V gene TRBV9, with 10 bases that match TRBD2. This CDR3 spans 17 amino acids. In germline, CDR1 is SGDLS, CDR2 YYNGEE. With V trimmed by 0 bases and J by 5 bases, 9 bases remained unmatched. The CDR3 spells CASSVGVAGGVGDTQYF. As DNA, the CDR3 is TGTGCCAGCAGCGTAGGAGTAGCGGGGGGTGTTGGAGATACGCAGTATTTT.

The table lists this clonotype with a few counts. V is TRBV10-2 and J is TRBJ1-6, with 10 bases lining up with TRBD1. CDR1 is WSHSY and CDR2 is SAAADI in the germline V gene. The CDR3 extends over 13 amino acids. V lost 7 bases and J lost 7; bases outside the gene matches: 1. Written as DNA, the CDR3 is TGCGCCAGCACGACAGGGGGCAATTCACCCCTCCACTTT. This gives the protein CASTTGGNSPLHF.

The table lists this clonotype with many counts. The CDR3 nucleotides are TGTGCCAGCAGCGGTACTGGAACAGATACGCAGTATTTT. It codes for CASSGTGTDTQYF. The V and J genes are TRBV2 and TRBJ2-3, with D hard to call. The V end lost 6 bases, the J end lost 3 bases, and 10 bases lay between the germline ends. CDR3 length equals 13 residues. The germline CDR1 and CDR2 sequences are SNHLY and FYNNEI.

This clonotype appeared a few times. The rearrangement joins TRBV6-1 to TRBJ2-5, with no clear D. V was clipped by 2 bases and J by 5 bases, with 9 bases between them. This CDR3 is built from 13 residues. The germline V gene has CDR1 MNHNS and CDR2 SASEGT. In nucleotides, the CDR3 is TGTGCCAGCAGTGAACTTATGAGGGAGACCCAGTACTTC. Residues: CASSELMRETQYF.

There are many counts of this clonotype. The V and J genes are TRBV20-1 and TRBJ2-7; D remains unclear. This CDR3 contains 14 residues. Germline CDR1 and CDR2: DFQATT and SNEGSKA (reference sequence). Deletions cut 0 bases from V and 0 bases from J, with 9 bases between. CDR3 coding DNA: TGCAGTGCTAGAGACCCGACTGGCTCCTACGAGCAGTACTTC. Translating gives CSARDPTGSYEQYF.

This clonotype has only a few counts. The rearrangement uses TRBV11-2 and TRBJ2-3; no definite D call. There are 17 residues in the CDR3. V lost 5 bases, J lost 1 base, and 19 bases lay in between. CDR1 and CDR2 (germline): SGHAT, FQNNGV. This CDR3 is CASSESLQVSGTDTQYF. CDR3 bases: TGTGCCAGCAGCGAGAGTCTGCAGGTCTCTGGCACAGATACGCAGTATTTT.

This clonotype was found a few times. The chain is built from TRBV15 and TRBJ2-7; no definite D call. Germline-derived CDR1 and CDR2 are LNHNV and YYDKDF (reference sequence). CDR3 size: 15 residues. V lost 0 bases to trimming and J lost 2 bases, with 11 bases between them. The CDR3 is CATSRDKGRPYEQYF. As DNA, the CDR3 is TGTGCCACCAGCAGAGATAAAGGACGACCCTACGAGCAGTACTTC.

This clonotype has only a few counts. The chain has TRBV4-3 and TRBJ2-7, with 9 bases that match TRBD1. This CDR3 region has 16 residues. CDR1 is LGHNA, CDR2 YSLEER, per germline. V shed 4 bases and J 1 base; nucleotides not matched to a gene: 8. The CDR3 sequence: CASSRGQGPLSYEQYF. Here the CDR3 DNA reads TGCGCCAGCAGCCGAGGACAGGGGCCCCTTTCCTACGAGCAGTACTTC.

This clonotype was counted only a few times. The J gene is TRBJ2-3, the V gene TRBV5-1; TRBD2 is a possible D gene (7 bases). CDR1 and CDR2 (germline): SGHRS, YFSETQ. V was trimmed by 4 bases and J by 6 bases, leaving 12 bases between them. The CDR3 has 13 amino acids. CDR3: CASSTGRGDTQYF. Here the CDR3 DNA reads TGCGCCAGCAGCACAGGGCGGGGGGATACGCAGTATTTT.

The chain carries TRBV20-1 and TRBJ2-5, with 10 bases aligning to TRBD2. The CDR3 is 15 amino acids. CDR1 and CDR2 from the germline V gene are DFQATT and SNEGSKA (reference sequence). The junction had 9 bases not matched to a gene; V was cut back by 6 bases and J by 2 bases. CDR3 nucleotide sequence: TGCAGTGCCCCCCCACTAGCGGGAAGTCAAGAGACCCAGTACTTC. This sequence encodes CSAPPLAGSQETQYF.

This clonotype was found many times. The chain employs TRBV5-1 and TRBJ2-3; D is undetermined. The CDR3 extends over 13 amino acids. Germline CDR1 SGHRS, CDR2 YFSETQ. V lost 3 bases to trimming and J lost 4 bases, with 9 bases between them. CDR3 in DNA: TGCGCCAGCAGCTCGTGGGTGGCAGATACGCAGTATTTT. It is translated as CASSSWVADTQYF.

This clonotype has more than one count but fewer than ten. This chain connects TRBV7-2 to TRBJ2-4; 8 bases map to TRBD2. The CDR3 has 15 amino acids. After removal of 6 bases from V and 8 bases from J, the junction contained 12 bases not matched to a gene. CDR1 and CDR2 from the germline V gene are SGHTA and FQGNSA. This CDR3 is CASSPRSIAGYIQYF. CDR3 in DNA: TGTGCCAGCAGTCCCCGCTCTATAGCGGGGTACATTCAGTACTTC.

This clonotype was seen a few times. The chain recombines TRBV12-3 or TRBV12-4 with TRBJ1-1; D gene unclear. The CDR3 is made up of 15 amino acids. V was clipped by 5 bases and J by 0 bases, with 13 bases between them. DNA of the CDR3: TGTGCCAGCAGTATAGAAGCAACATTGAACACTGAAGCTTTCTTT. This sequence encodes CASSIEATLNTEAFF.

The table lists this clonotype with many counts. J is TRBJ2-3 and V is TRBV20-1; TRBD1 is a possible D gene (5 bases). The CDR3 spans 12 residues. Trimming removed 6 bases from V and 3 bases from J, with 10 bases in between. Germline V gives CDR1 DFQATT, CDR2 SNEGSKA (reference sequence). The CDR3 reads CSARKGTDTQYF. The DNA of the CDR3 is TGCAGTGCAAGAAAGGGGACAGATACGCAGTATTTT.